The following is a T cell receptor beta chain sequence with its context. The data are from a study of cytomegalovirus exposure and HLA in healthy donors. This CDR3 is built from 14 residues. Trimming took 8 bases from V and 5 from J; bases not matched to a gene: 7. CDR1 is ENHRY and CDR2 is SYGVKD in the germline V gene. The PCR contained 60 Vbeta and 13 Jbeta primers. Libraries were prepared by immunoSEQ multiplex PCR; TCRdb keeps only in-frame clonotypes and omits some of them. Here the sample spans around 190,000 clones, 83% being singletons. The sample taken for sequencing was PBMCs. The origin of this receptor is a man aged 35-49 years in good health and CMV-seropositive. The genes are TRBV10-3 and TRBJ2-3; 10 bases fit TRBD1. The CDR3 DNA is TGTGCCATCCAGGGACAGGGGTGGATAGATACGCAGTATTTT. This translates into CAIQGQGWIDTQYF.